The sequence of this T cell receptor beta chain was determined in a study of vaccination and CD4 T cells after COVID-19. Documented treatment: roughly ten-day PBMC culture with coronavirus spike peptide pools or control peptides (ViraFEST assay). Positive PCR results dated from March to December 2020, before the US Alpha, Beta and Delta variants. For this clonotype: Antigen unknown.

The ends lost 0 bases at V and 5 bases at J; junction bases unmatched: 6. Per germline, CDR1 DFQATT and CDR2 SNEGSKA (reference sequence). The CDR3 extends over 15 amino acids. Cultured CD4+ T cells had their DNA profiled by the Oncomine TCR Beta short-read assay. TCRdb re-called the PCR reads with MiXCR, one entry per CDR3 protein. The sample lists about 14,000 distinct CDR3 sequences; about 40% were seen once. The TCR originated in a human donor who had recovered from COVID-19. The sequenced sample was CD4+ T cells from blood, cultured in vitro. The chain combines TRBV20-1 with TRBJ2-2; TRBD1 aligns across 7 bases. The CDR3 sequence: CSARDGTDLTGELFF. The CDR3 DNA sequence: TGCAGTGCTAGAGACGGGACAGACCTTACCGGGGAGCTGTTTTTT.